Listed here are 3 T cell receptor beta chains from one sample, sequenced in a study of CD8 T cells in ankylosing spondylitis. Using its own MiXCR run on the 5' RACE reads, TCRdb lists one record per CDR3 protein. The repertoire has hundreds of thousands of distinct CDR3 sequences, about 19% of them found once; the top ten carry around 7.8%. Specimen: blood, either unsorted or a sorted T cell fraction (not recorded which). The receptor set was obtained from a male donor with ankylosing spondylitis or in good health (not recorded which).

This clonotype showed up just a few times. The chain is built from TRBV20-1 and TRBJ1-5; the D gene is possibly TRBD1 (5 bases). Trimming took 2 bases from V and 1 from J, leaving 9 bases between them. The germline V gene has CDR1 DFQATT and CDR2 SNEGSKA (reference sequence). The CDR3 contains 14 residues. The CDR3 bases are TGCAGTGCTAGACTGGGGGACAGCAATCAGCCCCAGCATTTT. This codes for CSARLGDSNQPQHF.

The J gene is TRBJ1-5, the V gene TRBV20-1, with TRBD1 matching over 11 bases. The junction had 5 bases not matched to a gene; V was cut back by 6 bases and J by 7 bases. The CDR3 runs to 13 residues. Germline V gives CDR1 DFQATT, CDR2 SNEGSKA (reference sequence). CDR3 coding DNA: TGCAGTGCGGGGACAGGGGGAGGGCAGCCCCAGCATTTT. It is translated as CSAGTGGGQPQHF.

The chain joins TRBV20-1 to TRBJ2-1, with D perhaps matching TRBD2 (6 bases). This CDR3 is built from 15 residues. Trimming cost V 0 bases and J 4 bases, with 13 bases left between them. Germline V gene data show CDR1 as DFQATT and CDR2 as SNEGSKA (reference sequence). The CDR3, as DNA: TGCAGTGCTAGAGATACAAGCGGGTTATACAATGAGCAGTTCTTC. It encodes CSARDTSGLYNEQFF.